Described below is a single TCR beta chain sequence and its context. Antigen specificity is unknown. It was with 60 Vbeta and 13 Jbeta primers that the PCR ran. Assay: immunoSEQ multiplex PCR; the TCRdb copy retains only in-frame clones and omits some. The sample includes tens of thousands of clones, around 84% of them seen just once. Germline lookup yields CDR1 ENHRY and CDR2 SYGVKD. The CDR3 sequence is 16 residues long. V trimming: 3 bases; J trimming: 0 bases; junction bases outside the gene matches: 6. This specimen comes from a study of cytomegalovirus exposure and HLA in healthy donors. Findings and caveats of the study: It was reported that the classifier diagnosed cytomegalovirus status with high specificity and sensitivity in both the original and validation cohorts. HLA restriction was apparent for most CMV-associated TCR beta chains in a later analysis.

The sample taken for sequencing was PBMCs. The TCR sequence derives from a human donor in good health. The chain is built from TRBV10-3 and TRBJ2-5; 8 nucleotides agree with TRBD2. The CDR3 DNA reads TGTGCCATCAGTGACCGTCTAGCGGGTAACCAAGAGACCCAGTACTTC. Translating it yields CAISDRLAGNQETQYF.